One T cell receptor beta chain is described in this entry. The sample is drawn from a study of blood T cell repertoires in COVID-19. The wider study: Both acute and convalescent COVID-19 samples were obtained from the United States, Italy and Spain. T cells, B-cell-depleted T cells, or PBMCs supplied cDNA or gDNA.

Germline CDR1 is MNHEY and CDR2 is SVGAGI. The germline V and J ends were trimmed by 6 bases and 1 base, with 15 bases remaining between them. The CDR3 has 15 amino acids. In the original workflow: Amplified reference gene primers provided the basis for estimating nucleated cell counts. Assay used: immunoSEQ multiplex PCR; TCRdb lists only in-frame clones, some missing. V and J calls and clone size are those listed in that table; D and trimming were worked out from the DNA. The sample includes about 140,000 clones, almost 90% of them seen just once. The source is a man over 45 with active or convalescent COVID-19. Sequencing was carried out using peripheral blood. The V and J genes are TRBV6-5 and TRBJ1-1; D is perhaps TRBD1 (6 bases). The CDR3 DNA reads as TGTGCCAGCAGCCAGGACAGACGGGCGAACACTGAAGCTTTCTTT. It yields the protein CASSQDRRANTEAFF.